This entry lists 14 T cell receptor beta chains sequenced from one sample in a study of blood T cell repertoires in COVID-19. Measured with immunoSEQ multiplex PCR; TCRdb has only the in-frame clones, and not every one. The sample includes around 200,000 clones, 84% of them seen just once. The sample comprised peripheral blood. The receptors come from a human donor in a cohort sampled during active COVID-19.

This sequence joins TRBV19 and TRBJ2-1, with 7 positions matching TRBD1. V gave up 7 bases and J gave up 3 bases; unmatched junction bases: 6. CDR3 length: 14 residues. CDR1 and CDR2 (germline): LNHDA, SQIVND (reference sequence). The CDR3 nucleotides read TGTGCCAGTAATCGACAGGGAAGCTACAATGAGCAGTTCTTC. Translated: CASNRQGSYNEQFF.

The table lists this clone with many counts. This chain links TRBV4-2 with TRBJ1-2; D ambiguous. Germline V lookup: CDR1 LGHNA, CDR2 YNFKEQ. This CDR3 spans 15 amino acids. Deletions cut 0 bases from V and 8 bases from J, with 16 bases between. The DNA for the CDR3 is TGTGCCAGCAGCCAAGATGAGAAAATTCTTATCGGCTACACCTTC. Protein: CASSQDEKILIGYTF.

J is TRBJ1-3 and V is TRBV6-6; a possible D gene is TRBD1 (5 bases). The CDR3 is 15 amino acids. The germline CDR1 and CDR2 sequences are MNHNY and SVGAGI (reference sequence). The V and J ends lost 4 bases and 2 bases respectively, with 12 bases between them. The CDR3, as DNA: TGTGCCAGCAGTTCGGGAGGGGTCACTGGAAACACCATATATTTT. Amino acid sequence: CASSSGGVTGNTIYF.

The chain couples TRBV2 to TRBJ2-3, with D perhaps TRBD1 (6 bases). CDR3 size: 13 residues. The germline CDR1 and CDR2 sequences are SNHLY and FYNNEI. V was trimmed by 6 bases and J by 2 bases, leaving 9 bases between them. The CDR3 DNA sequence: TGTGCCAGCAGGGGGACACTCACAGATACGCAGTATTTT. Translated, it gives CASRGTLTDTQYF.

The chain is built from TRBV4-1 and TRBJ2-7; maybe TRBD2 (5 bases). Germline CDR1 and CDR2: MGHRA and YSYEKL. The CDR3 sequence is 14 residues long. V was trimmed by 1 base and J by 2 bases, leaving 9 bases between them. DNA for the CDR3: TGCGCCAGCAGCCAAGGAGAGGGAGCCTACGAGCAGTACTTC. It is translated as CASSQGEGAYEQYF.

This clone was counted a few times. This chain links TRBV4-1 with TRBJ2-7; TRBD1 agrees at 9 bases. Germline-derived CDR1 and CDR2 are MGHRA and YSYEKL. This CDR3 region has 15 residues. The J segment lost 6 bases and the V segment lost 0 bases, leaving 6 bases of the junction unmatched. The CDR3, as DNA: TGCGCCAGCAGCCAAGATACAGGGGGCGGTGGCGAGCAGTACTTC. As protein: CASSQDTGGGGEQYF.

The J gene is TRBJ1-1, the V gene TRBV21-1; TRBD1, the table's D call, was not compared with the DNA. TRBV21-1 is assigned pseudogene status. The CDR3 contains 14 residues. The CDR3 coding sequence is TGTGCCAGCAGCAAGACAGGGGGAAACACTGAAGCTTTCTTT. Translation: CASSKTGGNTEAFF.

Only a few counts were recorded for this clone. This sequence joins TRBV10-3 and TRBJ2-7; tentative D call: TRBD2 (5 bases). Trimming shortened V by 2 bases and J by 4 bases, and 6 bases separated the two germline ends. Per germline, CDR1 ENHRY and CDR2 SYGVKD. The CDR3 spans 12 residues. The CDR3: CAISELAYEQYF. The CDR3, as DNA: TGTGCCATCAGTGAGCTAGCTTACGAGCAGTACTTC.

The genes are TRBV6-2 or TRBV6-3 and TRBJ2-7, with unresolved D. V dropped 5 bases and J dropped 3 bases, with 11 bases sitting between them. Looked up from germline, CDR1 is MNHEY and CDR2 is SVGEGT. The CDR3 extends over 13 amino acids. CDR3 amino acids: CASSKHSRYEQYF. Written as DNA, the CDR3 is TGTGCCAGCAGTAAACACAGCCGCTACGAGCAGTACTTC.

This clone occurred a few times. The CDR3 DNA is TGTGCCAGCAGCGCCGCGGACAGGGTTTGGACTGAAGCTTTCTTT. It translates to CASSAADRVWTEAFF. The chain has TRBV9 and TRBJ1-1, with 8 positions matching TRBD1. The trim removed 3 bases at V and 5 bases at J, leaving 9 bases unmatched. CDR3 length equals 15 residues. CDR1 and CDR2 from the germline V gene are SGDLS and YYNGEE.

This clone was counted between two and nine times. For the CDR3, the DNA is TGTGCCAGCAGGGAACAGGGGTACACTGAAGCTTTCTTT. It is translated as CASREQGYTEAFF. V and J are TRBV12-3 or TRBV12-4 and TRBJ1-1; TRBD1 agrees at 7 bases. The V segment lost 6 bases and the J segment 3 bases; nucleotides outside the gene matches: 4. The CDR3 runs 13 residues.

The CDR3 DNA sequence: TGTGCCAGCAGCGCGGCAGCCTGGGACAGGCCAAACTACGAGCAGTACTTC. It is translated as CASSAAAWDRPNYEQYF. This rearrangement joins TRBV7-8 to TRBJ2-7; 8 bases map to TRBD1. Losses at the gene ends were 5 bases for V and 3 bases for J; bases not matched to a gene: 15. CDR1 is SGHVS, CDR2 FQNEAQ, per germline. The CDR3 length is 17 residues.

The chain recombines TRBV19 with TRBJ1-2; the D gene is possibly TRBD1 (5 bases). Trimming took 5 bases from V and 4 from J, leaving 20 bases between them. Germline assignment: CDR1 LNHDA and CDR2 SQIVND (reference sequence). There are 16 residues in the CDR3. CDR3 protein: CASSPAAQGGGYGYTF. The CDR3 DNA reads TGTGCCAGTAGTCCGGCGGCCCAGGGAGGAGGCTATGGCTACACCTTC.

The chain links TRBV5-5 to TRBJ1-2; the match to TRBD1 covers 11 bases. There are 14 residues in the CDR3. V lost 0 bases to trimming and J lost 7 bases; unmatched junction nucleotides: 2. Germline V gene data show CDR1 as SGHKS and CDR2 as YYEKEE (reference sequence). The CDR3 sequence is CASSLGTGGFGYTF. The CDR3 bases are TGTGCCAGCAGCTTGGGGACAGGGGGCTTTGGCTACACCTTC. The complete variable domain, with remaining parts taken from reference TRBV5-5 and TRBJ1-2, reads DAGVTQSPTHLIKTRGQQVTLRCSPISGHKSVSWYQQVLGQGPQFIFQYYEKEERGRGNFPDRFSARQFPNYSSELNVNALLLGDSALYLCASSLGTGGFGYTFGSGTRLTVV.